These 3 T cell receptor beta chains originate from one sample sequenced in a study of T cells in Graves' hyperthyroidism and ophthalmopathy. RNA transcripts served as the template for amplifying TCR beta CDR3 regions. The HTBI primer set drove a first-round RT-PCR of the TCR CDR3. TCRdb ran MiXCR on the multiplex PCR reads and lists one entry per CDR3 protein. The sample contains under 400,000 distinct CDR3 sequences, around 16% of which appear only once. The sample comprised blood. The source is a woman between 18 and 30 years old with Graves' hyperthyroidism that later progressed to Graves' ophthalmopathy.

This clonotype was seen only a few times. This sequence joins TRBV27 and TRBJ1-6; unclear D gene. The CDR3 has 13 amino acids. V lost 5 bases and J 7 bases, leaving 9 bases between the germline ends. Germline CDR1 is MNHEY and CDR2 is SMNVEV (reference sequence). The CDR3, as DNA: TGTGCCAGCAGTCCACCCTCAAATTCACCCCTCCACTTT. It specifies CASSPPSNSPLHF.

This clonotype was counted at least ten times. The chain links TRBV2 to TRBJ1-1; D remains ambiguous. The CDR3 length is 14 residues. The germline V and J ends were trimmed by 5 bases and 0 bases, with 10 bases remaining between them. CDR1 is SNHLY and CDR2 is FYNNEI in the germline V gene. CDR3 bases: TGTGCCAGCAGTCCGAAGTACATGAACACTGAAGCTTTCTTT. Its translation: CASSPKYMNTEAFF.

This rearrangement joins TRBV29-1 to TRBJ2-1; 14 bases are a match to TRBD2. V shed 4 bases and J 4 bases; nucleotides not matched to a gene: 12. This CDR3 is built from 18 residues. Germline V CDR1 and CDR2: SQVTM, ANQGSEA. CDR3: CSVGARLAGGAGYNEQFF. For the CDR3, the DNA is TGCAGCGTTGGGGCAAGACTAGCGGGAGGGGCGGGGTACAATGAGCAGTTCTTC.